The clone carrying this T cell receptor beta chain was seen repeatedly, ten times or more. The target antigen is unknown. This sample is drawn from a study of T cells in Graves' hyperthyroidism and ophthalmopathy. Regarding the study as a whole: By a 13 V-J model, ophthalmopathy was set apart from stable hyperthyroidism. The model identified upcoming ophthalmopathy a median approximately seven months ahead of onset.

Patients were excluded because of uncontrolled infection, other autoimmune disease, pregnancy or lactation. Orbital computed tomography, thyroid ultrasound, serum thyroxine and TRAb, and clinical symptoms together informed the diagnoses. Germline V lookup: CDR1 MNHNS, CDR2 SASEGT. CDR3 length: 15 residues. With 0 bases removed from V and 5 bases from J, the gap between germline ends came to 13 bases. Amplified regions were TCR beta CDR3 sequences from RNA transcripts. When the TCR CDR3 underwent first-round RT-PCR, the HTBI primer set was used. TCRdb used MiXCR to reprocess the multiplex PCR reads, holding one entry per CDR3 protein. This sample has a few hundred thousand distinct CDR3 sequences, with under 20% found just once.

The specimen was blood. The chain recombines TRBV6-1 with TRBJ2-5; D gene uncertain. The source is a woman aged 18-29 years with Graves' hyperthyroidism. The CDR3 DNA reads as TGTGCCAGCAGTGAAGCGCCGGGTGTTGGGGAGACCCAGTACTTC. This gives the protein CASSEAPGVGETQYF.